These 31 T cell receptor beta chains came from one sample sequenced in a study of T cell repertoires in cytomegalovirus infection. Via MiXCR, TCRdb re-called the reads, giving one row per CDR3 protein. The table has roughly 280,000 distinct CDR3 sequences, roughly an eighth seen once. The sample comprised PBMCs. These TCRs come from a human donor in good health (CMV status not recorded). Some clones in this sample may be carry-over from other donors' samples.

This rearrangement joins TRBV6-5 to TRBJ2-7, with TRBD2 matching over 10 bases. There are 15 residues in the CDR3. CDR1 is MNHEY, CDR2 SVGAGI, per germline. Trimming cost V 2 bases and J 3 bases; bases outside gene matches: 4. In DNA form, the CDR3 reads TGTGCCAGCAGTTACGGAGCGGGGGGGTTCTACGAGCAGTACTTC. Encoded protein: CASSYGAGGFYEQYF.

CDR3 nucleotide sequence: TGTGCCAGCAGCACCTTCGCGGGAGGAGGTGGGACCCAGTACTTC. As protein: CASSTFAGGGGTQYF. The chain carries TRBV7-2 and TRBJ2-5, with 8 bases aligning to TRBD2. With V trimmed by 5 bases and J by 7 bases, 12 bases remained unmatched. Germline V gene lookup returns CDR1 SGHTA and CDR2 FQGNSA. This CDR3 has 15 residues.

The V and J genes are TRBV27 and TRBJ1-2, with D uncertain. The V and J ends lost 5 bases and 8 bases respectively, with 15 bases between them. There are 13 residues in the CDR3. The germline CDR1 and CDR2 sequences are MNHEY and SMNVEV (reference sequence). CDR3 protein: CASSGQPRRGYTF. CDR3 nucleotides: TGTGCCAGCAGTGGCCAGCCAAGGAGAGGCTACACCTTC.

This clonotype was observed a few times. The gene calls are TRBV6-5 and TRBJ2-2, with D possibly TRBD2 on 5 matching bases. The germline CDR1 and CDR2 sequences are MNHEY and SVGAGI. Trimming removed 4 bases from V and 8 bases from J, with 14 bases in between. The CDR3 length is 14 residues. The CDR3 DNA follows: TGTGCCAGCAGTTTGACTACTGACCCTGGGGAGCTGTTTTTT. Its translation is CASSLTTDPGELFF.

This clonotype occurred many times. V usage is TRBV6-1 and J usage is TRBJ2-2; tentatively, D is TRBD1 (6 bases). Germline V gene data show CDR1 as MNHNS and CDR2 as SASEGT. Trimming took off 5 bases at V and 6 bases at J, with 13 bases between the two ends. The CDR3 loop spans 14 amino acids. CDR3 residues: CASSQIRGPGELFF. For the CDR3, the DNA is TGTGCCAGCAGTCAGATCAGGGGTCCCGGGGAGCTGTTTTTT.

This clonotype appeared many times. The chain links TRBV7-8 to TRBJ1-1; no clear D. Germline V CDR1 and CDR2: SGHVS, FQNEAQ. The CDR3 is 14 amino acids. Trimming stripped 1 base from V and 11 bases from J, with 17 bases between. The CDR3 DNA sequence: TGTGCCAGCAGCTTAGTGGGGTCTGGGAAAGCCGCTTTCTTT. This gives the protein CASSLVGSGKAAFF.

This clonotype came up many times. V and J are TRBV12-3 or TRBV12-4 and TRBJ2-4; 9 bases line up with TRBD1. Germline trimming cut 3 bases from V and 4 bases from J; bases unmatched to any gene: 10. The CDR3 spans 17 residues. CDR3 amino acids: CASSLAGTGKAKNIQYF. The CDR3 DNA is TGTGCCAGCAGTTTGGCCGGGACAGGGAAAGCTAAAAACATTCAGTACTTC.

V usage is TRBV29-1 and J usage is TRBJ2-7, with D uncertain. The length of the CDR3 is 12 residues. Germline loops: CDR1 SQVTM, CDR2 ANQGSEA. The germline V and J ends were trimmed by 4 bases and 2 bases, with 9 bases remaining between them. CDR3 protein: CSVVGSTYEQYF. CDR3 DNA: TGCAGCGTTGTTGGCAGTACCTACGAGCAGTACTTC.

The sample holds many counts of this clonotype. This chain uses TRBV7-6 with TRBJ2-5; D is unclear. The CDR3 has 13 amino acids. Between the trimmed V and J ends, which lost 1 base and 0 bases, there was a span of 3 bases. The germline gives CDR1 SGHVS, CDR2 FNYEAQ. CDR3 bases: TGTGCCAGCAGCTTAGGTAACCAAGAGACCCAGTACTTC. It translates to CASSLGNQETQYF.

This chain joins TRBV29-1 and TRBJ2-7; D perhaps matches TRBD2 (5 bases). Germline CDR1 SQVTM, CDR2 ANQGSEA. The V gene lost 6 bases and the J gene lost 3 bases, with 21 bases spanning the gap. This CDR3 has 15 amino acids. The CDR3 reads CSVDPGLGKGYEQYF. CDR3 nucleotide sequence: TGCAGCGTGGATCCCGGCCTCGGGAAGGGCTACGAGCAGTACTTC.

The chain carries TRBV20-1 and TRBJ2-5; 9 bases match TRBD1. Germline CDR1 and CDR2: DFQATT and SNEGSKA (reference sequence). The CDR3 sequence is 15 residues long. J lost 5 bases, V lost 2 bases, and 9 bases had no gene match. The CDR3 nucleotides read TGCAGTGCTAGAAAGACAGGGGGTAATGCGGAGACCCAGTACTTC. As protein: CSARKTGGNAETQYF.

V and J are TRBV2 and TRBJ1-5; D may be TRBD1 (5 bases). Trimming cost V 4 bases and J 6 bases, with 16 bases left between them. From germline, CDR1 is SNHLY and CDR2 FYNNEI. This CDR3 has 15 residues. CDR3 bases: TGTGCCAGCAGTGCATCAGGGACGGGAGTTCAGCCCCAGCATTTT. It encodes CASSASGTGVQPQHF.

This clonotype was seen at least ten times. The rearrangement joins TRBV6-6 to TRBJ2-1; D unclear. This CDR3 region has 13 residues. V was cut by 2 bases and J by 5 bases, with 7 bases left in between. Germline V gene lookup returns CDR1 MNHNY and CDR2 SVGAGI (reference sequence). The CDR3 spells CASSYPQDNEQFF. The CDR3 DNA follows: TGTGCCAGCAGTTACCCCCAGGACAATGAGCAGTTCTTC.

This clonotype has ten or more counts. The CDR3 sequence is CASRTGTGLNTEAFF. The CDR3 nucleotides are TGTGCCAGCAGGACCGGGACAGGGTTGAACACTGAAGCTTTCTTT. This rearrangement joins TRBV7-2 to TRBJ1-1, with 9 bases that match TRBD1. The ends lost 6 bases at V and 0 bases at J; junction bases unmatched: 5. CDR1 and CDR2 (germline): SGHTA, FQGNSA. The CDR3 runs 15 residues. Using reference TRBV7-2 and TRBJ1-1 for the parts outside the CDR3, the full variable domain is GAGVSQSPSNKVTEKGKDVELRCDPISGHTALYWYRQSLGQGLEFLIYFQGNSAPDKSGLPSDRFSAERTGGSVSTLTIQRTQQEDSAVYLCASRTGTGLNTEAFFGQGTRLTVV.

This clonotype was detected ten times or more. The V and J genes are TRBV6-5 and TRBJ2-2; D perhaps matches TRBD1 (6 bases). Trimming took off 2 bases at V and 7 bases at J, with 14 bases between the two ends. Germline V gene sequence: CDR1 MNHEY, CDR2 SVGAGI. The length of the CDR3 is 15 residues. CDR3 in amino acids: CASSYRTELNGELFF. The CDR3 region has the DNA TGTGCCAGCAGTTACCGGACAGAACTGAACGGGGAGCTGTTTTTT.

Many counts were recorded for this clonotype. The gene calls are TRBV7-2 and TRBJ1-2; D unresolved. V lost 5 bases and J lost 5, with 9 bases in between. Germline lookup yields CDR1 SGHTA and CDR2 FQGNSA. This CDR3 region has 12 residues. In DNA form, the CDR3 reads TGTGCCAGCAGCGCGGACGTGTATGGCTACACCTTC. Translation: CASSADVYGYTF.

The chain carries TRBV6-2 or TRBV6-3 and TRBJ2-3; maybe TRBD2 (7 bases). Trimming removed 8 bases from V and 0 bases from J, with 15 bases in between. Germline V gene lookup returns CDR1 MNHEY and CDR2 SVGEGT. The CDR3 consists of 15 residues. CDR3: CASLRGGVSTDTQYF. Written as DNA, the CDR3 is TGTGCCAGCCTTAGGGGGGGTGTTAGCACAGATACGCAGTATTTT.

The CDR3 loop is CASRSRVYQETQYF. CDR3 nucleotide sequence: TGTGCCAGCAGATCAAGGGTATACCAAGAGACCCAGTACTTC. The V call is TRBV6-2 or TRBV6-3, the J call TRBJ2-5; no reliable D call. There are 14 residues in the CDR3. CDR1 is MNHEY and CDR2 is SVGEGT in the germline V gene. The ends were cut back, 6 bases at V and 0 bases at J, with 11 bases in the middle.

This clonotype was seen more than once but under ten times. J is TRBJ2-3 and V is TRBV5-4; 9 positions match TRBD2. Germline CDR1 is SGHNT and CDR2 is YYREEE (reference sequence). Losses at the gene ends were 5 bases for V and 6 bases for J; bases not matched to a gene: 7. The CDR3 spans 14 residues. The CDR3 loop is CASSLSLAGDTQYF. As DNA, the CDR3 is TGTGCCAGCAGTTTAAGCCTAGCGGGGGATACGCAGTATTTT.

This clonotype was seen a few times. The chain joins TRBV7-2 to TRBJ2-3; TRBD2 matches 7 bases. Germline CDR1 reads SGHTA; CDR2 reads FQGNSA. The CDR3 spans 14 residues. The V gene end was trimmed by 4 bases and the J gene end by 5 bases; junction bases not matched to a gene: 6. This chain's CDR3 is CASSSGLVGDTQYF. In DNA form, the CDR3 reads TGTGCCAGCAGCTCTGGACTAGTAGGAGATACGCAGTATTTT.

This rearrangement joins TRBV20-1 to TRBJ2-3; weak D call: TRBD1 (6 bases). CDR1 is DFQATT, CDR2 SNEGSKA, per germline (reference sequence). This CDR3 spans 16 amino acids. The V end was cut by 7 bases, the J end by 2 bases, with 22 bases between. The CDR3 coding sequence is TGCAGTGGTAGCAAACTGGGACACAGAGTCACAGATACGCAGTATTTT. Protein product: CSGSKLGHRVTDTQYF.

This clonotype was picked up many times. CDR3 nucleotides: TGTGCCAGCAGCTTAGAGTCTAGCCAGCAGTACTTC. It specifies CASSLESSQQYF. The chain employs TRBV11-2 and TRBJ2-7; D possibly corresponds to TRBD2 (5 bases). This CDR3 contains 12 residues. The germline V and J ends were trimmed by 0 bases and 8 bases, with 8 bases remaining between them. Germline lookup yields CDR1 SGHAT and CDR2 FQNNGV.

J is TRBJ2-7 and V is TRBV4-1; D is unclear. CDR3 length: 13 residues. V was shortened by 1 base and J by 1 base, with 5 bases between the two germline ends. Germline V gene lookup returns CDR1 MGHRA and CDR2 YSYEKL. CDR3 sequence (DNA): TGCGCCAGCAGCCAAGTGAAGTCCTACGAGCAGTACTTC. Translation: CASSQVKSYEQYF.

The chain uses TRBV6-5 and TRBJ2-3, with unresolved D. Trimming stripped 2 bases from V and 0 bases from J, with 6 bases between. This CDR3 contains 14 residues. The V gene's germline CDR1 is MNHEY and CDR2 SVGAGI. For the CDR3, the DNA is TGTGCCAGCAGTTACACTCGGAGCACAGATACGCAGTATTTT. Protein: CASSYTRSTDTQYF.

This clonotype has more than one count but fewer than ten. The chain combines TRBV29-1 with TRBJ2-1; D is undetermined. Germline CDR1 reads SQVTM; CDR2 reads ANQGSEA. V shed 8 bases and J shed 4 bases, with 12 bases lying between them. The CDR3 sequence is 12 residues long. CDR3 residues: CSSSHGYNEQFF. The CDR3 bases are TGCAGCTCCTCTCATGGATACAATGAGCAGTTCTTC.

J is TRBJ1-4 and V is TRBV7-6; D call uncertain. Trimming removed 6 bases at V and 3 bases at J, with 14 bases between. Germline CDR1 is SGHVS and CDR2 is FNYEAQ. CDR3 length equals 15 residues. The chain's CDR3 is CASRSPRVPNEKLFF. The CDR3 nucleotides are TGTGCCAGCAGGTCGCCAAGGGTGCCTAATGAAAAACTGTTTTTT.

This clonotype has at least ten counts. The V call is TRBV28, the J call TRBJ1-5; D not resolved. Germline CDR1 is MDHEN and CDR2 is SYDVKM. This CDR3 is 15 amino acids long. Trimming took 3 bases from V and 8 from J, leaving 17 bases between them. The chain's CDR3 is CASSFPDGVGEPQHF. Written as DNA, the CDR3 is TGTGCCAGCAGTTTCCCTGACGGGGTTGGAGAGCCCCAGCATTTT.

The CDR3 DNA sequence: TGTGCCAGCCGATCGGGCGGGAGCTCCTACAATGAGCAGTTCTTC. Translating it yields CASRSGGSSYNEQFF. V is TRBV6-2 or TRBV6-3 and J is TRBJ2-1, with 7 bases lining up with TRBD2. The CDR3 totals 15 residues. J gave up 0 bases and V 8 bases, and 7 bases lay outside the gene matches. Germline CDR1 MNHEY, CDR2 SVGEGT.

This clonotype is labeled as medium-sized. The chain couples TRBV12-3 or TRBV12-4 to TRBJ2-1; D may be TRBD2 (6 bases). The V gene lost 1 base and the J gene lost 15 bases, with 10 bases spanning the gap. The CDR3 is 11 residues long. CDR3: CASSLGAAGFF. The CDR3 DNA sequence: TGTGCCAGCAGTTTAGGCGCAGCGGGGTTCTTC.

This clonotype was observed a few times. The rearrangement joins TRBV2 to TRBJ1-5, with D unclear. Trimming removed 8 bases from V and 5 bases from J, with 22 bases in between. Per the germline V gene, CDR1 is SNHLY and CDR2 is FYNNEI. This CDR3 is built from 16 residues. The CDR3 spells CASQRYTGSEDQPQHF. The CDR3 DNA sequence: TGTGCCAGCCAGAGATATACGGGGTCCGAGGATCAGCCCCAGCATTTT.

Ten or more counts support this clonotype. This chain links TRBV12-3 or TRBV12-4 with TRBJ1-1; D is unresolved. This CDR3 has 14 residues. V was cut by 6 bases and J by 4 bases, with 15 bases left in between. The CDR3: CASRTRVAGTEAFF. CDR3 bases: TGTGCCAGCAGAACTCGGGTTGCGGGCACTGAAGCTTTCTTT.